This TCR beta chain was obtained from a study of cytomegalovirus exposure and HLA in healthy donors. Study observations and caveats: The authors reported that TCR beta sequences could predict HLA-A and HLA-B alleles. These predictions were accurate for most subjects in the first cohort. Later on, a genetic analysis was performed. It linked a missense variant in DCLRE1C with V- and J-gene trimming of TCR beta.

With regard to this clone: Its antigen is unidentified.

It was with 60 Vbeta and 13 Jbeta primers that the PCR ran. Using immunoSEQ multiplex PCR, the repertoire was profiled, and TCRdb retains in-frame clones only, with some absent. The profile shows tens of thousands of clones, around 62% of them singletons. The CDR3 runs to 18 residues. The germline V gene has CDR1 SGHAT and CDR2 FQNNGV. J was trimmed by 0 bases and V by 4 bases; bases with no gene match: 10. The chain has TRBV11-2 and TRBJ2-7; 12 bases match TRBD2. The sequenced material came from PBMCs. The source is a male donor in good health and CMV-seropositive. CDR3 residues: CASSSRTLAGGLSYEQYF. The CDR3 bases are TGTGCCAGCAGCTCCAGAACACTAGCGGGGGGACTCTCCTACGAGCAGTACTTC. Full variable domain (remainder filled in from reference TRBV11-2 and TRBJ2-7): EAGVAQSPRYKIIEKRQSVAFWCNPISGHATLYWYQQILGQGPKLLIQFQNNGVVDDSQLPKDRFSAERLKGVDSTLKIQPAKLEDSAVYLCASSSRTLAGGLSYEQYFGPGTRLTVT.